This TCR beta chain was recorded in a study of OX40 agonist ivuxolimab in advanced cancers. TCRdb keeps only in-frame clones here, not all; method: immunoSEQ multiplex PCR. The sample includes 23,000 or so clones, 65% to 85% of them seen just once. Notes on this clone: Its target is not known.

The germline CDR1 and CDR2 sequences are SGHDT and YYEEEE. The V gene end was trimmed by 5 bases and the J gene end by 5 bases; junction bases not matched to a gene: 8. The CDR3 has 14 amino acids. Blood specimens came from baseline, cycle 4 day 1, and cycle 7 day 1. Whole-study results and caveats: No determination was made of the antigen specificity of the expanded peripheral T cells.

The input for sequencing was CD4+ or CD8+ T cells sorted from blood, taken in a trial of the OX40 agonist ivuxolimab. The TCR originated in an adult with an advanced solid tumor such as melanoma, head and neck, liver or kidney cancer. J is TRBJ1-1 and V is TRBV5-6, with 8 bases fitting TRBD1. In DNA, the CDR3 is TGTGCCAGCAGTTCGACAGGGGCTGCGACTGAAGCTTTCTTT. Its protein is CASSSTGAATEAFF.